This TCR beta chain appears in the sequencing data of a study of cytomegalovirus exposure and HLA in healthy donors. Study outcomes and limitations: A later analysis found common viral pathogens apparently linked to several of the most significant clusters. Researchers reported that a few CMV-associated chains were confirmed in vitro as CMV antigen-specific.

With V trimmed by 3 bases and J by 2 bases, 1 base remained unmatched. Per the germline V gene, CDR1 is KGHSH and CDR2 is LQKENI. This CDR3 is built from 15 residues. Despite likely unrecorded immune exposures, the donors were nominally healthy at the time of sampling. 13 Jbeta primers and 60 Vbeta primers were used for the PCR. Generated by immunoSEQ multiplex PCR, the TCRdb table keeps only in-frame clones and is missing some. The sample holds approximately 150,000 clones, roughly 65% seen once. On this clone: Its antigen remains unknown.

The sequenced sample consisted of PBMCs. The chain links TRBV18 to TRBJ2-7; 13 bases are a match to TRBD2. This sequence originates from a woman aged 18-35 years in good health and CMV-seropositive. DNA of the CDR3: TGTGCCAGCTCACCCGGACTAGCGGGGGCCTACGAGCAGTACTTC. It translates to CASSPGLAGAYEQYF. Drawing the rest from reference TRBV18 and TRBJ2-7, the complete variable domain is NAGVMQNPRHLVRRRGQEARLRCSPMKGHSHVYWYRQLPEEGLKFMVYLQKENIIDESGMPKERFSAEFPKEGPSILRIQQVVRGDSAAYFCASSPGLAGAYEQYFGPGTRLTVT.